A selection of T cell receptor beta chains follows, all from one sample in a study of cytomegalovirus exposure and HLA in healthy donors. The table came from immunoSEQ multiplex PCR; TCRdb's copy has only in-frame clones and leaves some out. This table holds approximately 91,000 clones, around 73% found once. Sequenced input: PBMCs. The receptors originated from a female donor in good health and CMV-seronegative. The CDR3 runs from the conserved cysteine through the conserved F or W. A D gene is named only where the DNA matches it firmly. Rows give clone size only sometimes, using once, few, many, or a class for an expanded clone.

abundance: NA; len: 14; j_gene: TRBJ2-7; v_gene: TRBV27; d_gene: NA; CDR3aa: CASSFLQASYEQYF; CDR3nt: TGTGCCAGCAGTTTTTTACAGGCCTCCTACGAGCAGTACTTC
abundance: NA; len: 14; j_gene: TRBJ2-1; v_gene: TRBV7-2; d_gene: NA; CDR3aa: CASSLAGPYNEQFF; CDR3nt: TGTGCCAGCAGCTTAGCGGGCCCCTACAATGAGCAGTTCTTC
abundance: NA; len: 16; j_gene: TRBJ2-6; v_gene: TRBV18; d_gene: NA; CDR3aa: CASSQQQGSGANVLTF; CDR3nt: TGTGCCAGCTCACAACAACAGGGTAGTGGGGCCAACGTCCTGACTTTC
abundance: few; len: 15; j_gene: TRBJ2-1; v_gene: TRBV2; d_gene: TRBD1; CDR3aa: CASSEAQGAYNEQFF; CDR3nt: TGTGCCAGCAGTGAAGCACAGGGGGCCTACAATGAGCAGTTCTTC
abundance: once; len: 14; j_gene: TRBJ2-7; v_gene: TRBV5-1; d_gene: NA; CDR3aa: CASSLQPSEDEQYF; CDR3nt: TGCGCCAGCAGCTTGCAGCCTAGCGAGGACGAGCAGTACTTC
abundance: NA; len: 14; j_gene: TRBJ2-3; v_gene: TRBV5-6; d_gene: NA; CDR3aa: CASSYTGGTDTQYF; CDR3nt: TGTGCCAGCAGCTATACGGGGGGCACAGATACGCAGTATTTT
abundance: once; len: 15; j_gene: TRBJ1-2; v_gene: TRBV6-1; d_gene: NA; CDR3aa: CASSEGADPNYGYTF; CDR3nt: TGTGCCAGCAGTGAAGGGGCAGATCCTAACTATGGCTACACCTTC
abundance: few; len: 16; j_gene: TRBJ2-5; v_gene: TRBV5-6; d_gene: NA; CDR3aa: CASSLGQGTPQETQYF; CDR3nt: TGTGCCAGCAGCTTGGGGCAGGGAACACCCCAAGAGACCCAGTACTTC
abundance: once; len: 13; j_gene: TRBJ1-2; v_gene: TRBV27; d_gene: TRBD1; CDR3aa: CASSYTGGNGYTF; CDR3nt: TGTGCCAGCAGTTATACAGGGGGCAATGGCTACACCTTC
abundance: NA; len: 18; j_gene: TRBJ2-1; v_gene: TRBV7-9; d_gene: TRBD2; CDR3aa: CASSSPVGREFPYNEQFF; CDR3nt: TGTGCCAGCAGCTCCCCGGTCGGGAGGGAATTCCCCTACAATGAGCAGTTCTTC
abundance: NA; len: 11; j_gene: TRBJ2-7; v_gene: TRBV28; d_gene: NA; CDR3aa: CASSSPLEQYF; CDR3nt: TGTGCCAGCAGTTCTCCCCTAGAGCAGTACTTC
abundance: NA; len: 13; j_gene: TRBJ1-1; v_gene: TRBV18; d_gene: NA; CDR3aa: CASSSDINTEAFF; CDR3nt: TGTGCCAGCTCATCCGACATTAACACTGAAGCTTTCTTT
abundance: once; len: 14; j_gene: TRBJ2-3; v_gene: TRBV6-5; d_gene: NA; CDR3aa: CASSYILSTDTQYF; CDR3nt: TGTGCCAGCAGTTACATCTTAAGCACAGATACGCAGTATTTT
abundance: few; len: 17; j_gene: TRBJ1-1; v_gene: TRBV10-2; d_gene: TRBD1; CDR3aa: CASSAPGQGARSTEAFF; CDR3nt: TGCGCCAGCAGTGCCCCCGGGCAGGGGGCGCGGAGCACTGAAGCTTTCTTT
abundance: few; len: 13; j_gene: TRBJ2-7; v_gene: TRBV30; d_gene: NA; CDR3aa: CASAKGSGDEQYF; CDR3nt: TGTGCCTCCGCGAAAGGGTCGGGGGACGAGCAGTACTTC
abundance: NA; len: 15; j_gene: TRBJ2-7; v_gene: TRBV9; d_gene: NA; CDR3aa: CASSIGPKGGYEQYF; CDR3nt: TGTGCCAGCAGCATTGGACCCAAAGGAGGCTACGAGCAGTACTTC
abundance: few; len: 16; j_gene: TRBJ2-2; v_gene: TRBV7-8; d_gene: TRBD1; CDR3aa: CASSLAGQGSTGELFF; CDR3nt: TGTGCCAGCAGCTTAGCGGGACAGGGTTCCACCGGGGAGCTGTTTTTT
abundance: NA; len: 12; j_gene: TRBJ1-2; v_gene: TRBV28; d_gene: NA; CDR3aa: CASGRANYGYTF; CDR3nt: TGTGCCAGCGGTAGAGCTAACTATGGCTACACCTTC
abundance: NA; len: 15; j_gene: TRBJ1-5; v_gene: TRBV18; d_gene: NA; CDR3aa: CASSPQGYSNQPQHF; CDR3nt: TGTGCCAGCTCACCCCAGGGGTATAGCAATCAGCCCCAGCATTTT
abundance: NA; len: 14; j_gene: TRBJ2-1; v_gene: TRBV19; d_gene: NA; CDR3aa: CASADTGTRGEQFF; CDR3nt: TGTGCCAGTGCCGATACCGGGACACGAGGTGAGCAGTTCTTC
abundance: NA; len: 13; j_gene: TRBJ1-2; v_gene: TRBV11-2; d_gene: TRBD1; CDR3aa: CASSLGTGRGYTF; CDR3nt: TGTGCCAGCAGCTTAGGGACAGGACGCGGCTACACCTTC
abundance: NA; len: 18; j_gene: TRBJ2-4; v_gene: TRBV5-1; d_gene: TRBD2; CDR3aa: CASSLGLAGTLAKNIQYF; CDR3nt: TGCGCCAGCAGCTTGGGACTAGCGGGGACACTAGCCAAAAACATTCAGTACTTC
abundance: few; len: 14; j_gene: TRBJ2-7; v_gene: TRBV6-6; d_gene: NA; CDR3aa: CASSYGQYRYEQYF; CDR3nt: TGTGCCAGCAGTTACGGGCAGTACAGGTACGAGCAGTACTTC
abundance: few; len: 13; j_gene: TRBJ1-2; v_gene: TRBV29-1; d_gene: TRBD1; CDR3aa: CSVERTGAGGYTF; CDR3nt: TGCAGCGTTGAACGGACAGGGGCGGGAGGCTACACCTTC
abundance: NA; len: 11; j_gene: TRBJ1-1; v_gene: TRBV30; d_gene: NA; CDR3aa: CAWGATVEAFF; CDR3nt: TGTGCCTGGGGGGCTACAGTTGAAGCTTTCTTT
abundance: once; len: 14; j_gene: TRBJ1-2; v_gene: TRBV7-6; d_gene: TRBD1; CDR3aa: CASSLMGQGDGYTF; CDR3nt: TGTGCCAGCAGCTTAATGGGACAGGGGGATGGCTACACCTTC
abundance: NA; len: 15; j_gene: TRBJ2-2; v_gene: TRBV25-1; d_gene: TRBD2; CDR3aa: CASSALAGVTGELFF; CDR3nt: TGTGCCAGCAGTGCACTAGCGGGGGTAACCGGGGAGCTGTTTTTT
abundance: NA; len: 13; j_gene: TRBJ1-1; v_gene: TRBV19; d_gene: TRBD1; CDR3aa: CASRETGDTEAFF; CDR3nt: TGTGCCAGTAGGGAAACAGGGGACACTGAAGCTTTCTTT
abundance: NA; len: 14; j_gene: TRBJ2-1; v_gene: TRBV2; d_gene: TRBD2; CDR3aa: CASLWTSGRDEQFF; CDR3nt: TGTGCCAGTTTATGGACTAGCGGGAGAGACGAGCAGTTCTTC
abundance: NA; len: 13; j_gene: TRBJ1-1; v_gene: TRBV30; d_gene: TRBD1; CDR3aa: CAWDRGYGTEAFF; CDR3nt: TGTGCCTGGGACAGGGGGTATGGCACTGAAGCTTTCTTT
abundance: once; len: 14; j_gene: TRBJ1-2; v_gene: TRBV27; d_gene: NA; CDR3aa: CASSRRGNNYGYTF; CDR3nt: TGTGCCAGCAGTCGCAGGGGTAACAACTATGGCTACACCTTC
abundance: NA; len: 14; j_gene: TRBJ2-3; v_gene: TRBV7-9; d_gene: TRBD2; CDR3aa: CASSFGAGPDTQYF; CDR3nt: TGTGCCAGCAGCTTTGGAGCGGGGCCAGATACGCAGTATTTT
abundance: NA; len: 14; j_gene: TRBJ2-7; v_gene: TRBV7-6; d_gene: TRBD2; CDR3aa: CASSPLAGSYEQYF; CDR3nt: TGTGCCAGCAGCCCTTTAGCGGGGTCCTACGAGCAGTACTTC
abundance: NA; len: 18; j_gene: TRBJ2-3; v_gene: TRBV13; d_gene: TRBD2; CDR3aa: CASSRGLAGAWSTDTQYF; CDR3nt: TGTGCCAGCAGCCGGGGACTAGCGGGGGCGTGGAGCACAGATACGCAGTATTTT
abundance: NA; len: 14; j_gene: TRBJ1-4; v_gene: TRBV6-6; d_gene: NA; CDR3aa: CASRPRKEGEKLFF; CDR3nt: TGTGCCAGCAGGCCCAGGAAGGAAGGCGAAAAACTGTTTTTT
abundance: many; len: 14; j_gene: TRBJ2-3; v_gene: TRBV6-6; d_gene: NA; CDR3aa: CASSGTGPTDTQYF; CDR3nt: TGTGCCAGCAGTGGCACAGGGCCCACAGATACGCAGTATTTT
abundance: once; len: 15; j_gene: TRBJ2-2; v_gene: TRBV7-3; d_gene: NA; CDR3aa: CASSLYPRVTGELFF; CDR3nt: TGTGCCAGCAGCTTATACCCCCGCGTGACCGGGGAGCTGTTTTTT
abundance: few; len: 15; j_gene: TRBJ1-5; v_gene: TRBV27; d_gene: TRBD1; CDR3aa: CASSSRRQGAKPQHF; CDR3nt: TGTGCCAGCAGTTCCCGGAGACAGGGGGCAAAGCCCCAGCATTTT
abundance: NA; len: 14; j_gene: TRBJ1-2; v_gene: TRBV6-5; d_gene: NA; CDR3aa: CASSQTQGTYGYTF; CDR3nt: TGTGCCAGCAGCCAGACACAGGGAACGTATGGCTACACCTTC
abundance: once; len: 15; j_gene: TRBJ2-5; v_gene: TRBV7-6; d_gene: TRBD2; CDR3aa: CASSSSGGSQETQYF; CDR3nt: TGTGCCAGCAGCAGTAGCGGGGGGAGCCAAGAGACCCAGTACTTC
abundance: few; len: 14; j_gene: TRBJ1-5; v_gene: TRBV30; d_gene: NA; CDR3aa: CAWKHPGENQPQHF; CDR3nt: TGTGCCTGGAAGCATCCAGGGGAGAATCAGCCCCAGCATTTT
abundance: NA; len: 13; j_gene: TRBJ2-3; v_gene: TRBV10-2; d_gene: TRBD2; CDR3aa: CASTGLVEDTQYF; CDR3nt: TGCGCCAGCACTGGACTAGTGGAAGATACGCAGTATTTT
abundance: NA; len: 13; j_gene: TRBJ2-4; v_gene: TRBV27; d_gene: TRBD1; CDR3aa: CASSSGTVPIQYF; CDR3nt: TGTGCCAGCAGCTCCGGGACAGTACCAATTCAGTACTTC
abundance: NA; len: 17; j_gene: TRBJ2-7; v_gene: TRBV4-1; d_gene: TRBD1; CDR3aa: CASSQGGAGTGDYEQYF; CDR3nt: TGCGCCAGCAGCCAAGGGGGAGCCGGGACAGGAGACTACGAGCAGTACTTC
abundance: NA; len: 18; j_gene: TRBJ2-2; v_gene: TRBV5-4; d_gene: TRBD2; CDR3aa: CASSFEGLAGGRAGELFF; CDR3nt: TGTGCCAGCAGCTTCGAGGGACTAGCGGGAGGGAGGGCCGGGGAGCTGTTTTTT
abundance: NA; len: 16; j_gene: TRBJ2-1; v_gene: TRBV6-5; d_gene: TRBD2; CDR3aa: CASSYRPGGPGYEQFF; CDR3nt: TGTGCCAGCAGTTACCGTCCGGGGGGGCCGGGGTATGAGCAGTTCTTC
abundance: few; len: 14; j_gene: TRBJ2-5; v_gene: TRBV7-2; d_gene: NA; CDR3aa: CASSLAGPRETQYF; CDR3nt: TGTGCCAGCAGCTTAGCGGGGCCCAGGGAGACCCAGTACTTC
abundance: NA; len: 12; j_gene: TRBJ2-3; v_gene: TRBV7-9; d_gene: TRBD2; CDR3aa: CASSWEGDTQYF; CDR3nt: TGTGCCAGCAGCTGGGAGGGCGATACGCAGTATTTT
abundance: few; len: 11; j_gene: TRBJ1-1; v_gene: TRBV29-1; d_gene: NA; CDR3aa: CSERTYTEAFF; CDR3nt: TGCAGCGAGAGGACATACACTGAAGCTTTCTTT
abundance: NA; len: 14; j_gene: TRBJ1-2; v_gene: TRBV10-3; d_gene: NA; CDR3aa: CAISKEGTVYGYTF; CDR3nt: TGTGCCATCAGTAAAGAGGGGACTGTCTATGGCTACACCTTC